A selection of T cell receptor beta chains follows, all from one sample in a study of cytomegalovirus exposure and HLA in healthy donors. Some clones are missing from TCRdb's copy, which holds only in-frame ones; the method was immunoSEQ multiplex PCR. The profile shows around 150,000 clones, roughly 89% of them singletons. The sequenced sample consisted of PBMCs. These TCRs come from a man aged 18 to 35 in good health and CMV-seropositive. CDR3s include the opening cysteine and the closing phenylalanine or tryptophan. The D gene is left open where the match is weak. Not every row has a clone size; where given, it reads once, few, many or a size class.

abundance: NA
v_gene: TRBV11-3
j_gene: TRBJ2-2
d_gene: TRBD2
CDR3nt: TGTGCCAGCAGCTTAGTTTCTTGGGGACTAGCGGGAGTAACCGGGGAGCTGTTTTTT
CDR3aa: CASSLVSWGLAGVTGELFF

abundance: NA
v_gene: TRBV19
j_gene: TRBJ2-1
d_gene: TRBD2
CDR3nt: TGTGCCAGTAGTGTTTTAGCGGGACCTTCCTACAATGAGCAGTTCTTC
CDR3aa: CASSVLAGPSYNEQFF

abundance: NA
v_gene: TRBV5-1
j_gene: TRBJ2-5
d_gene: NA
CDR3nt: TGCGCCAGCAGCTTGGAGGCTAGCGACCTACAAGAGACCCAGTACTTC
CDR3aa: CASSLEASDLQETQYF

abundance: NA
v_gene: TRBV12-5
j_gene: TRBJ2-7
d_gene: NA
CDR3nt: TGTGCTAGTGGTTTGGTCGGCGGGACTTCCTACGAGCAGTACTTC
CDR3aa: CASGLVGGTSYEQYF

abundance: NA
v_gene: TRBV5-5
j_gene: TRBJ1-2
d_gene: TRBD1
CDR3nt: TGTGCCAGCAGCTTGGGAGCGACAGGGCAGTATGGCTACACCTTC
CDR3aa: CASSLGATGQYGYTF

abundance: NA
v_gene: TRBV10-1
j_gene: TRBJ2-2
d_gene: TRBD2
CDR3nt: TGCGCCAGCAGTGAGTCGTGGGAAATTAGCGGGAGGGCCTCGAGTACCGGGGAGCTGTTTTTT
CDR3aa: CASSESWEISGRASSTGELFF

abundance: NA
v_gene: TRBV6-6
j_gene: TRBJ2-7
d_gene: NA
CDR3nt: TGTGCCAGCAGTTACGATCAGGGAATCGGCTACGAGCAGTACTTC
CDR3aa: CASSYDQGIGYEQYF

abundance: NA
v_gene: TRBV29-1
j_gene: TRBJ1-1
d_gene: NA
CDR3nt: TGCAGCTCGTGGGGGGGCACTGAAGCTTTCTTT
CDR3aa: CSSWGGTEAFF

abundance: NA
v_gene: TRBV27
j_gene: TRBJ2-3
d_gene: TRBD1
CDR3nt: TGTGCCAGCCGTGATCCGGGACAGGGGGCAAGCACAGATACGCAGTATTTT
CDR3aa: CASRDPGQGASTDTQYF

abundance: NA
v_gene: TRBV11-2
j_gene: TRBJ2-7
d_gene: NA
CDR3nt: TGTGCCAGCAGCTTTTTCAGAGGCTACGAGCAGTACTTC
CDR3aa: CASSFFRGYEQYF

abundance: NA
v_gene: TRBV4-2
j_gene: TRBJ2-3
d_gene: NA
CDR3nt: TGTGCCAGCAGCCCGGGGGTCGACACAGATACGCAGTATTTT
CDR3aa: CASSPGVDTDTQYF

abundance: once
v_gene: TRBV4-2
j_gene: TRBJ2-3
d_gene: NA
CDR3nt: TGTGCCAGCAGCCAAGATCGGACAACTAGCACAGATACGCAGTATTTT
CDR3aa: CASSQDRTTSTDTQYF

abundance: NA
v_gene: TRBV9
j_gene: TRBJ2-1
d_gene: TRBD2
CDR3nt: TGTGCCAGCAGCGCCGGGACTAGCGGGACCAATGAGCAGTTCTTC
CDR3aa: CASSAGTSGTNEQFF

abundance: NA
v_gene: TRBV6-1
j_gene: TRBJ2-7
d_gene: NA
CDR3nt: TGTGCCAGCACGGGGGAGAGCTACGAGCAGTACTTC
CDR3aa: CASTGESYEQYF

abundance: once
v_gene: TRBV5-1
j_gene: TRBJ2-7
d_gene: NA
CDR3nt: TGCGCCAGCAGCCCAGGGCCCATGGGCGAAACCTACGAGCAGTACTTC
CDR3aa: CASSPGPMGETYEQYF

abundance: NA
v_gene: TRBV4-1
j_gene: TRBJ2-7
d_gene: NA
CDR3nt: TGCGCCAGCAGCCGCGCCCCAGGGTACGAGCAGTACTTC
CDR3aa: CASSRAPGYEQYF

abundance: NA
v_gene: TRBV19
j_gene: TRBJ2-7
d_gene: NA
CDR3nt: TGTGCCAGTAGTATAGCTCACAGGTCTTACGAGCAGTACTTC
CDR3aa: CASSIAHRSYEQYF

abundance: NA
v_gene: TRBV27
j_gene: TRBJ1-4
d_gene: TRBD1
CDR3nt: TGTGCCAGCAGTTCCTCCTCCGGGACAGGGCGAGAAAAACTGTTTTTT
CDR3aa: CASSSSSGTGREKLFF

abundance: NA
v_gene: TRBV5-1
j_gene: TRBJ1-5
d_gene: TRBD1
CDR3nt: TGCGCCAGCAGCTGTAACCGGGACAGGGGGGACAATCAGCCCCAGCATTTT
CDR3aa: CASSCNRDRGDNQPQHF

abundance: NA
v_gene: TRBV6-6
j_gene: TRBJ1-1
d_gene: NA
CDR3nt: TGTGCCAGCACAGGCTTAGAAGCTTTCTTT
CDR3aa: CASTGLEAFF

abundance: NA
v_gene: TRBV28
j_gene: TRBJ2-1
d_gene: NA
CDR3nt: TGTGCCAGCAGTTTAACCTCGGGTGAGCAGTTCTTC
CDR3aa: CASSLTSGEQFF

abundance: NA
v_gene: TRBV12-5
j_gene: TRBJ1-1
d_gene: TRBD1
CDR3nt: TGTGCTAGTGGCCCTGCGACAGGGAGCACTGAAGCTTTCTTT
CDR3aa: CASGPATGSTEAFF

abundance: NA
v_gene: TRBV7-2
j_gene: TRBJ1-3
d_gene: NA
CDR3nt: TGTGCCAGCAGCTGGACATTTTCTGGAAACACCATATATTTT
CDR3aa: CASSWTFSGNTIYF

abundance: NA
v_gene: TRBV2
j_gene: TRBJ1-2
d_gene: TRBD1
CDR3nt: TGTGCCAGCAGTGTCGAAGCCGGGACAGGGGGTGGCTACACCTTC
CDR3aa: CASSVEAGTGGGYTF

abundance: NA
v_gene: TRBV15
j_gene: TRBJ2-7
d_gene: NA
CDR3nt: TGTGCCACCAGCAGGACAGACGAAGGGTCCTACGAGCAGTACTTC
CDR3aa: CATSRTDEGSYEQYF